Here is one TCR beta chain with its context. The sample is drawn from a study of control samples from healthy donors and cancer patients. Assay: immunoSEQ multiplex PCR; the TCRdb copy retains only in-frame clones and omits some. Of about 130,000 clones in the sample, about 90% were seen once. Specimen: blood. The clonotype was recovered from a man younger than 35 in good health.

The CDR3 loop reads CATSDPSGPHNEQFF. The DNA for the CDR3 is TGTGCCACCAGTGACCCTAGCGGCCCCCACAATGAGCAGTTCTTC. V and J are TRBV24-1 and TRBJ2-1, with 7 positions matching TRBD2. V lost 4 bases to trimming and J lost 5 bases; unmatched junction nucleotides: 7. Germline CDR1 is KGHDR and CDR2 is SFDVKD. This CDR3 spans 15 amino acids.